The entry that follows covers one T cell receptor (beta chain) sequence. Its target is unknown. This record comes from a study of CD8 T cells in ankylosing spondylitis. Study observations and caveats: Significantly higher representation of disease-linked clones was reported for matched ankylosing spondylitis synovial fluid.

Germline CDR1 is MNHNY and CDR2 is SVGAGI (reference sequence). The CDR3 totals 16 residues. Between the trimmed V and J ends, which lost 4 bases and 1 base, there was a span of 16 bases. MiXCR was run by TCRdb on the 5' RACE reads, yielding one entry per CDR3 protein. The table has fewer than 200,000 distinct CDR3 sequences, 18% seen once; the top ten hold about 7.8%. The sequenced sample consisted of blood, either unsorted or a sorted T cell fraction (not recorded which). V is TRBV6-6 and J is TRBJ1-2, with a possible D match to TRBD1 (5 bases). The TCR was taken from a male donor with ankylosing spondylitis or in good health (not recorded which). CDR3 DNA: TGTGCCAGCAGTTGGGGACTCTTCTTCGATAACTATGGCTACACCTTC. Residues: CASSWGLFFDNYGYTF.